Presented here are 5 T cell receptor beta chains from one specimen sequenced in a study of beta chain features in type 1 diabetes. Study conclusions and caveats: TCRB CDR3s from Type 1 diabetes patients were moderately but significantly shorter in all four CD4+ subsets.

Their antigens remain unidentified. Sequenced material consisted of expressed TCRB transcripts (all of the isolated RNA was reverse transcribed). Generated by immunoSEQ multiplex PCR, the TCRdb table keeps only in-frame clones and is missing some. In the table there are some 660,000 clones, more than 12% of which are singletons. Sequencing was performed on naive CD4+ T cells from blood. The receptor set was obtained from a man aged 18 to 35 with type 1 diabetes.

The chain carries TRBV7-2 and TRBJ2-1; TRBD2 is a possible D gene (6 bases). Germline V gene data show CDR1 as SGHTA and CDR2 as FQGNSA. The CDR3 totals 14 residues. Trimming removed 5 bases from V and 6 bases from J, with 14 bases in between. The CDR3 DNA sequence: TGTGCCAGCAGCCGAGGAGGGGCGGTCAATGAGCAGTTCTTC. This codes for CASSRGGAVNEQFF.

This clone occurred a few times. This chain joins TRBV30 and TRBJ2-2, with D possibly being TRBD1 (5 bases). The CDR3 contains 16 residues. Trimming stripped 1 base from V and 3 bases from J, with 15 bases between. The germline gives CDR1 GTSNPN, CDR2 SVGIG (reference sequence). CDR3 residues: CAWSEGAPWDTGELFF. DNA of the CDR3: TGTGCCTGGAGTGAAGGGGCACCCTGGGACACCGGGGAGCTGTTTTTT.

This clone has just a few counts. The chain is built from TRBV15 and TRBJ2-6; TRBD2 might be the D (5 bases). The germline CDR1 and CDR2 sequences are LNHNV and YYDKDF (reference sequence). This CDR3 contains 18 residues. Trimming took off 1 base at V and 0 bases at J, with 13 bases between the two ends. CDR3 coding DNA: TGTGCCACCAGCAGAGCGGGCGGGCAGACCTCTGGGGCCAACGTCCTGACTTTC. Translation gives CATSRAGGQTSGANVLTF.

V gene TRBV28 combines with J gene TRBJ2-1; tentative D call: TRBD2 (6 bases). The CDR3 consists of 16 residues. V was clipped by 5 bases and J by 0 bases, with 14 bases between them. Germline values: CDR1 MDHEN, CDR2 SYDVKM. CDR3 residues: CASSPGDASSYNEQFF. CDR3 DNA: TGTGCCAGCAGTCCGGGGGACGCGAGCTCCTACAATGAGCAGTTCTTC. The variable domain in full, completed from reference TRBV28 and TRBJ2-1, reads DVKVTQSSRYLVKRTGEKVFLECVQDMDHENMFWYRQDPGLGLRLIYFSYDVKMKEKGDIPEGYSVSREKKERFSLILESASTNQTSMYLCASSPGDASSYNEQFFGPGTRLTVL.

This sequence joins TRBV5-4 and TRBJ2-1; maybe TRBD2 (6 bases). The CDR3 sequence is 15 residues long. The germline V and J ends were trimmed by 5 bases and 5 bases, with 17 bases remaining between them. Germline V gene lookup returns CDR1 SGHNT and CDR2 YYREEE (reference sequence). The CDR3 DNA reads TGTGCCAGCAGTCTGGGACTGGACCCTAACAATGAGCAGTTCTTC. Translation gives CASSLGLDPNNEQFF.